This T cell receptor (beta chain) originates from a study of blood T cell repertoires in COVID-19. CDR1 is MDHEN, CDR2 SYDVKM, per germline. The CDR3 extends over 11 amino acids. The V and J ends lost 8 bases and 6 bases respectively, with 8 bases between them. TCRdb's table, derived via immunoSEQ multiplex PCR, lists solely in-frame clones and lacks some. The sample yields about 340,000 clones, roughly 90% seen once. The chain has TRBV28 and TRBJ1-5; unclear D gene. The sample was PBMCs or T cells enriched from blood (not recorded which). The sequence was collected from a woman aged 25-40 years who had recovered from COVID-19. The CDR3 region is CASAEGQPQHF. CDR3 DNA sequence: TGTGCCAGCGCCGAGGGTCAGCCCCAGCATTTT.